This is a list of T cell receptor beta chains from one sample in a study of CD8 T cells in Susac syndrome. TCRdb redid the calling of the immunoSEQ multiplex PCR reads with MiXCR, one entry per CDR3 protein. The repertoire holds roughly 330,000 distinct CDR3 sequences, with about 91% as singletons. The material sequenced was CD4+ T cells from PBMCs. The receptors were gathered from a human donor with multiple sclerosis. CDR3s include the opening cysteine and the closing phenylalanine or tryptophan. D genes are given only for firm matches. Part of the rows lack a size; the others show once, few, many or a class for expanded clones.

clone size	V gene	J gene	D gene	CDR3 DNA	CDR3 protein
.	TRBV16	TRBJ1-1	.	TGTGCCAGCAGCCAATCCGTACAGGGAAGTTTGGCTTTCTTT	CASSQSVQGSLAFF
.	TRBV28	TRBJ2-1	.	TGTGCCAGCAGGAGGAACAATGAGCAGTTCTTC	CASRRNNEQFF
.	TRBV6-6	TRBJ2-3	.	TGTGCCAGCAGTTACTCAAAGGCGGTGGATACGCAGTATTTT	CASSYSKAVDTQYF
.	TRBV29-1	TRBJ2-1	TRBD2	TGCAGCGCACGGAGCGGGGGGGCCACTCAGGAGTTCTTC	CSARSGGATQEFF
.	TRBV2	TRBJ1-1	TRBD1	TGTGCCAGCAGCCCTGGACAGGGCAGCGCTTTCTTT	CASSPGQGSAFF
.	TRBV15	TRBJ2-7	.	TGTGCCACCAGCAGAGGCGGGTCGCGGGAAGGCGAGCAGTACTTC	CATSRGGSREGEQYF
.	TRBV29-1	TRBJ2-7	TRBD2	TGCAGCGTTGTCCCAACTCGAGCGGGAGGCCGTAACGAGCAGTACTTC	CSVVPTRAGGRNEQYF
.	TRBV2	TRBJ2-2	TRBD2	TGTGCCAGCAGCCTCCAGTGGGGGGGGACCGGGGAGCTGTTTTTT	CASSLQWGGTGELFF
.	TRBV12-3/TRBV12-4	TRBJ1-3	.	TGTGCCAGCAGTCTTAGGGCTACCCGTGGAAACACCATATATTTT	CASSLRATRGNTIYF
.	TRBV20-1	TRBJ2-7	.	TGCAGTGCTTCTTCTCAACAGGCCTACGAGCAGTACTTC	CSASSQQAYEQYF
.	TRBV6-1	TRBJ1-1	.	TGTGCCAGCAGTACGACAGCCCTGGGGACTGAAGCTTTCTTT	CASSTTALGTEAFF
.	TRBV20-1	TRBJ1-4	.	TGCAGTGGGCAAGAGGGGGGCCTGAATGAAAAACTGTTTTTT	CSGQEGGLNEKLFF
.	TRBV7-9	TRBJ1-4	.	TGTGCCAGCAGCTTAGTGGGAGGGGTCGATGAAAAACTGTTTTTT	CASSLVGGVDEKLFF
.	TRBV7-9	TRBJ2-1	.	TGTGCCAGCAGCTTGGCGGTTGCCTACAATGAGCAGTTCTTC	CASSLAVAYNEQFF
.	TRBV4-2	TRBJ2-1	TRBD2	TGTGCCAGCAGCCATAGTAGCGGGAGCTACAATGAGCAGTTCTTC	CASSHSSGSYNEQFF
once	TRBV7-3	TRBJ1-1	.	TGTGCCAGCAGCTTTTCATCGGAGAACACTGAAGCTTTCTTT	CASSFSSENTEAFF
once	TRBV29-1	TRBJ2-3	.	TGCAGCGTTGTAGGGCCCAGCACAGATACGCAGTATTTT	CSVVGPSTDTQYF
.	TRBV27	TRBJ2-7	TRBD2	TGTGCCAGCAGACGACTAGCCAGTCAATCCTACGAGCAGTACTTC	CASRRLASQSYEQYF
.	TRBV19	TRBJ2-1	.	TGTGCCAGTAGTTCTCAATCGGGGAGCTCCTACAATGAGCAGTTCTTC	CASSSQSGSSYNEQFF
.	TRBV30	TRBJ2-3	.	TGTGCCTGGGCCCCGGGCACAGATACGCAGTATTTT	CAWAPGTDTQYF
.	TRBV7-2	TRBJ1-5	.	TGTGCCAGCAGCTTAGCGTACGGATCCGGCAATCAGCCCCAGCATTTT	CASSLAYGSGNQPQHF
.	TRBV19	TRBJ1-5	.	TGTGCCAGTACCGCCCGGGAAGGGTTCTATAGCAATCAGCCCCAGCATTTT	CASTAREGFYSNQPQHF
.	TRBV18	TRBJ1-5	TRBD1	TGTGCCAGCTCGCCCGGGACAGGAGTTGATCAGCCCCAGCATTTT	CASSPGTGVDQPQHF
.	TRBV7-2	TRBJ2-2	TRBD2	TGTGCCAGCAGCATCGGGACTAGGCGTGGGGAGCTGTTTTTT	CASSIGTRRGELFF
.	TRBV3-1	TRBJ2-7	.	TGTGCCGCGGGGCGGAACACCTACGAGCAGTACTTC	CAAGRNTYEQYF
once	TRBV6-6	TRBJ2-1	.	TGTGCCAGCAGTTACGTGAGGCTTAACAGTGATGAGCAGTTCTTC	CASSYVRLNSDEQFF
.	TRBV30	TRBJ1-5	.	TGTGCCTGGGGACAGACGGGCAATCAGCCCCAGCATTTT	CAWGQTGNQPQHF
.	TRBV19	TRBJ1-5	.	TGTGCCAGTAGTCTCCGCAGGAGCAATCAGCCCCAGCATTTT	CASSLRRSNQPQHF
.	TRBV29-1	TRBJ1-1	TRBD1	TGCAGCGTTGGGGTCCAGGGGGCTAAAGCTTTCTTT	CSVGVQGAKAFF
.	TRBV18	TRBJ2-1	.	TGTGCCAGTTCCGACAGGACTAGCTCCTACAATGAGCAGTTCTTC	CASSDRTSSYNEQFF
.	TRBV5-1	TRBJ2-5	TRBD1	TGCGCCAGCAGCTTGGTGACAGGGTACGGCAAGACCCAGTACTTC	CASSLVTGYGKTQYF
.	TRBV5-4	TRBJ2-5	.	TGTGCCAGCAGGGGCGGGACAGCTGGGTACCCAGAGACCCAGTACTTC	CASRGGTAGYPETQYF
.	TRBV18	TRBJ1-3	.	TGTGCCAGCTCACCCGGACGCTCTGGAAACACCATATATTTT	CASSPGRSGNTIYF
.	TRBV25-1	TRBJ2-1	TRBD2	TGTGCCAGCAGTGTCTCGGGACTAGGGGGCAATGAGCAGTTCTTC	CASSVSGLGGNEQFF
.	TRBV6-5	TRBJ2-1	.	TGTGCCAGCAGTTCCGGGACTTTTAATGAGCAGTTCTTC	CASSSGTFNEQFF
.	TRBV20-1	TRBJ1-2	TRBD1	TGCAGTGCTAGAGACCACAGGGGATTCTATGGCTACACCTTC	CSARDHRGFYGYTF
.	TRBV30	TRBJ1-4	TRBD1	TGTGCCTGGAGTATCCGACAGGGGGAAAAACTGTTTTTT	CAWSIRQGEKLFF
.	TRBV6-5	TRBJ1-1	.	TGTGCCAGCAGTTACTCAGGGAGGAGGAGCACTGAAGCTTTCTTT	CASSYSGRRSTEAFF
.	TRBV7-2	TRBJ1-6	.	TGTGCCAGCAGCTACCTCTGGCGGTCGGATTCACCCCTCCACTTT	CASSYLWRSDSPLHF
.	TRBV2	TRBJ1-2	.	TGTGCCAGCAGTGAATTTATAGCTAACTATGGCTACACCTTC	CASSEFIANYGYTF
.	TRBV19	TRBJ1-5	.	TGTGCCAGTAGTGTTTTGAATAGCAATCAGCCCCAGCATTTT	CASSVLNSNQPQHF
.	TRBV5-1	TRBJ2-5	TRBD1	TGCGCCAGCAGCTCTGCGGGACAGGGAAAGACCCAGTACTTC	CASSSAGQGKTQYF
.	TRBV2	TRBJ2-2	.	TGTGCCAGCGGGCTAGCTAACACCGGGGAGCTGTTTTTT	CASGLANTGELFF
.	TRBV5-4	TRBJ2-3	.	TGTGCCAGCAGCCCTAGACGGAGTGGCACAGATACGCAGTATTTT	CASSPRRSGTDTQYF